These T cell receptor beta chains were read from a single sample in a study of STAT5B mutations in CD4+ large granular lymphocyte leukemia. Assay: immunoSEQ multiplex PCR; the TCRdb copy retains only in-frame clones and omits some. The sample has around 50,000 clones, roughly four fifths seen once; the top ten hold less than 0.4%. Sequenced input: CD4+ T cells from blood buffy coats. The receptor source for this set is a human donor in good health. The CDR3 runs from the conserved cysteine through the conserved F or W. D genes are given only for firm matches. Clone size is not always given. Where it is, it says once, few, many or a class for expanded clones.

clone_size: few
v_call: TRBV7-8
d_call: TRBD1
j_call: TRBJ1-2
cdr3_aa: CASSLSQGDYGYTF
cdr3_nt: TGTGCCAGCAGCTTAAGTCAGGGGGACTATGGCTACACCTTC

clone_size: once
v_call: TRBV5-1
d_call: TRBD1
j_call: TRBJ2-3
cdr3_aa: CASSPGTGARTDTQYF
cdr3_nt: TGCGCCAGCAGCCCCGGGACAGGGGCCCGCACAGATACGCAGTATTTT

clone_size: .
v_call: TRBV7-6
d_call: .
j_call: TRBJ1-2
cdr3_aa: CASSSDAGNFYGYTF
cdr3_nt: TGTGCCAGCAGCTCCGACGCGGGGAATTTCTATGGCTACACCTTC

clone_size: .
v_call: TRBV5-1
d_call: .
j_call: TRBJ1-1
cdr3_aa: CASSSTGQSLGTEAFF
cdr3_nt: TGCGCCAGCAGCTCCACCGGACAGAGCTTGGGCACTGAAGCTTTCTTT

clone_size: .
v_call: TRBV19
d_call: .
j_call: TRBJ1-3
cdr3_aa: CASSGNTIYF
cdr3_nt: TGTGCCAGTAGTGGAAACACCATATATTTT

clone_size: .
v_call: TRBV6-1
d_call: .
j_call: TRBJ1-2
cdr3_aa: CASSEVVYGYTF
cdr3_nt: TGTGCCAGCAGTGAAGTAGTCTATGGCTACACCTTC

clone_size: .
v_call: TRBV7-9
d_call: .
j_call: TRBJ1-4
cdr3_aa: CASSLGDSFQKLFF
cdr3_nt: TGTGCCAGCAGCTTAGGTGACAGTTTTCAAAAACTGTTTTTT

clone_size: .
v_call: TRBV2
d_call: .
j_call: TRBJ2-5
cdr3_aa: CASRRNQETQYF
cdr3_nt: TGTGCCAGCCGACGGAACCAAGAGACCCAGTACTTC

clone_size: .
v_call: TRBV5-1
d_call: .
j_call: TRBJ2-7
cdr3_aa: CASSFSQGYEQYF
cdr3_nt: TGCGCCAGCAGCTTCAGCCAGGGCTACGAGCAGTACTTC

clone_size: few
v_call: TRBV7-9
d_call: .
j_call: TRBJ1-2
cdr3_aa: CASSLEEGRPGNYGYTF
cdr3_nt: TGTGCCAGCAGCTTAGAAGAGGGGCGGCCGGGAAACTATGGCTACACCTTC

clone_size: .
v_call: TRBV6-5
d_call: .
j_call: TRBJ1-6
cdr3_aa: CASSYSGNSPLHF
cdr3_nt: TGTGCCAGCAGTTACTCCGGAAATTCACCCCTCCACTTT

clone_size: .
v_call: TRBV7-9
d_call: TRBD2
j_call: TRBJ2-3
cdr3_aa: CASSTLWGRVADTQYF
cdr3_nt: TGTGCCAGCAGCACCCTTTGGGGGAGGGTTGCAGATACGCAGTATTTT

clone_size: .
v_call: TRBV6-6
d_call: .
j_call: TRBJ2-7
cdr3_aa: CASSYSGGLLYEQYF
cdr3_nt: TGTGCCAGCAGTTACTCCGGCGGGCTGCTCTACGAGCAGTACTTC

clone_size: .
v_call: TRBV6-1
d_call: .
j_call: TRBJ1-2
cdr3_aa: CASSEALGGAGYGYTF
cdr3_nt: TGTGCCAGCAGTGAAGCGCTAGGGGGGGCGGGCTATGGCTACACCTTC

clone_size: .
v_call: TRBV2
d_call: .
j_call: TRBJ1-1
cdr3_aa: CASTKTWDTEAFF
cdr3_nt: TGTGCCAGCACTAAAACCTGGGACACTGAAGCTTTCTTT

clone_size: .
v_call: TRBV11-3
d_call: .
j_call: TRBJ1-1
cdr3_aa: CASSLIRGTEAFF
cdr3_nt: TGTGCCAGCAGCTTAATAAGGGGTACTGAAGCTTTCTTT

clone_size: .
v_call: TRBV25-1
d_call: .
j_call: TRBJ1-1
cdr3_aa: CASGSTGNTEAFF
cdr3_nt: TGTGCCAGCGGCTCGACAGGGAACACTGAAGCTTTCTTT

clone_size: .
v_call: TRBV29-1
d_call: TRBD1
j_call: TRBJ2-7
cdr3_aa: CSVPNSGTGIEQYF
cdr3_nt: TGCAGCGTCCCCAACTCGGGGACAGGTATAGAGCAGTACTTC

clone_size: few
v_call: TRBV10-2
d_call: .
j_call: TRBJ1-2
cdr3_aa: CASSESTGYTF
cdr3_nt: TGCGCCAGCAGTGAGTCAACTGGCTACACCTTC

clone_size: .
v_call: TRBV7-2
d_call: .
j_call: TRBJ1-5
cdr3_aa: CASSFAVGQPQHF
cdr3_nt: TGTGCCAGCAGCTTCGCGGTTGGTCAGCCCCAGCATTTT

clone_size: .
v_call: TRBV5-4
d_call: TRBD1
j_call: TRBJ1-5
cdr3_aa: CASSNGQVNQPQHF
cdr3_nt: TGTGCCAGCAGCAACGGACAGGTTAACCAGCCCCAGCATTTT

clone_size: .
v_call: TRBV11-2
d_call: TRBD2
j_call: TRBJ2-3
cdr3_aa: CASSLDPGLATQYF
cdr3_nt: TGTGCCAGCAGCTTAGATCCGGGACTAGCGACGCAGTATTTT

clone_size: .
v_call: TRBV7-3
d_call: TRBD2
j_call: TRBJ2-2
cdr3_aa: CASSPRGAGELFF
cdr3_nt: TGTGCCAGCAGCCCGCGGGGGGCCGGGGAGCTGTTTTTT

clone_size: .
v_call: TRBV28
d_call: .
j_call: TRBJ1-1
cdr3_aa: CASSRYGQGGTEAFF
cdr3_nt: TGTGCCAGCAGTCGTTACGGGCAGGGAGGCACTGAAGCTTTCTTT

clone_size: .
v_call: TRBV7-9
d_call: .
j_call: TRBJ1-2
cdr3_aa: CASSLGEQGAYGYTF
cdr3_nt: TGTGCCAGCAGCTTAGGGGAACAGGGAGCCTATGGCTACACCTTC

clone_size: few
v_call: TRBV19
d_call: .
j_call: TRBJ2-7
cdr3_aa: CASRPNPYEQYF
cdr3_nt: TGTGCCAGTCGACCAAATCCCTACGAGCAGTACTTC

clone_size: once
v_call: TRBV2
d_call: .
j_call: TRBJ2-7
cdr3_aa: CASKSPRTEQGLITYEQYF
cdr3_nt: TGTGCCAGCAAAAGTCCACGAACCGAACAGGGATTGATCACCTACGAGCAGTACTTC

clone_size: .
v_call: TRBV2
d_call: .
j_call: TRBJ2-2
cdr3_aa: CASILSANTGELFF
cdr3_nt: TGTGCCAGCATTTTATCCGCGAACACCGGGGAGCTGTTTTTT